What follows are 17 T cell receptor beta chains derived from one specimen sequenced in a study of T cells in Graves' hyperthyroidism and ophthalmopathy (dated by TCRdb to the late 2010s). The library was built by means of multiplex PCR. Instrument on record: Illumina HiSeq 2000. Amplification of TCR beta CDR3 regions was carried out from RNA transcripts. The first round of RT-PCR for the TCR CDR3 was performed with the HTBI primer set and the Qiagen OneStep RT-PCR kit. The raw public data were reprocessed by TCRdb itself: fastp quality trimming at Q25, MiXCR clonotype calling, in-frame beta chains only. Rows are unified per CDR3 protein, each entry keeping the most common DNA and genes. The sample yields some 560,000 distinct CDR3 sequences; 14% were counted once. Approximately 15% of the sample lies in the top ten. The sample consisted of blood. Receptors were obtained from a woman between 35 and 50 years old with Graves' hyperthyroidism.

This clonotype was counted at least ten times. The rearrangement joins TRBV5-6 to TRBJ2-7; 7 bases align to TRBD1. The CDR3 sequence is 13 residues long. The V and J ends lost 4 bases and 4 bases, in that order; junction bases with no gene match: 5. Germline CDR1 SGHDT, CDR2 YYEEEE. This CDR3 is CASSPPQGYEQYF. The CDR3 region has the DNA TGTGCCAGCAGCCCACCACAGGGGTACGAGCAGTACTTC.

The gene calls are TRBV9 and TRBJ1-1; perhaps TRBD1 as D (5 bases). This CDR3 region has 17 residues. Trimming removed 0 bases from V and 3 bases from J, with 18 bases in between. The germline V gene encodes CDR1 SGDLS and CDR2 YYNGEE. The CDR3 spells CASSVGGGYRADTEAFF. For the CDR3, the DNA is TGTGCCAGCAGCGTAGGTGGGGGGTATAGAGCCGACACTGAAGCTTTCTTT.

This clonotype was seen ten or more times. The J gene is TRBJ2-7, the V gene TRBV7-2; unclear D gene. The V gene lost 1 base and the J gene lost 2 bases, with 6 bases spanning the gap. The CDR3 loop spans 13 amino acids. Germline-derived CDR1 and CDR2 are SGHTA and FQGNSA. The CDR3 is CASSLDTTYEQYF. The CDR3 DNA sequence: TGTGCCAGCAGCTTAGATACCACCTACGAGCAGTACTTC.

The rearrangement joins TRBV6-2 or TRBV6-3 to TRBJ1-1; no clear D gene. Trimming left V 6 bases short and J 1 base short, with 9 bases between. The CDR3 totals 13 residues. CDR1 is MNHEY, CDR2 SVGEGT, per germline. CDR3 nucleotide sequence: TGTGCCAGCAGAACCACATCGAACACTGAAGCTTTCTTT. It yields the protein CASRTTSNTEAFF.

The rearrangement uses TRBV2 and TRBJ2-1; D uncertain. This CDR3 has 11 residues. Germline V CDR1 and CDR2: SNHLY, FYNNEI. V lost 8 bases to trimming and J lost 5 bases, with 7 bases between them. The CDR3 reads CASGSDNEQFF. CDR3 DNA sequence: TGTGCCAGCGGGTCTGACAATGAGCAGTTCTTC.

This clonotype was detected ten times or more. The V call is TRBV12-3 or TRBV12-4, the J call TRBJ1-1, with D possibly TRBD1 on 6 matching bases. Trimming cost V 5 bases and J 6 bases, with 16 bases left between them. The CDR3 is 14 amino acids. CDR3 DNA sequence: TGTGCCAGCAGTCCGGGGGCTGGGAGGGCTGAAGCTTTCTTT. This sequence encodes CASSPGAGRAEAFF.

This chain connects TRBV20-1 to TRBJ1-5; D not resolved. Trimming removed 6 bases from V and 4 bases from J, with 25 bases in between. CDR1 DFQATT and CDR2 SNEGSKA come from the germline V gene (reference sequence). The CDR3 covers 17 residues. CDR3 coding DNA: TGCAGTGCACCACCGGGCCGCTCCTTCTCTAATAATCAGCCCCAGCATTTT. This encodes CSAPPGRSFSNNQPQHF.

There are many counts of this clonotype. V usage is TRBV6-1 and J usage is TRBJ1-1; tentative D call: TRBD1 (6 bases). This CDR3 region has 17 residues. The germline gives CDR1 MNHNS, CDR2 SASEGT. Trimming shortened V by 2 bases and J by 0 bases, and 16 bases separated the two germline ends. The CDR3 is CASSEWGWGALNTEAFF. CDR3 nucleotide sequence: TGTGCCAGCAGTGAATGGGGTTGGGGGGCGTTGAACACTGAAGCTTTCTTT.

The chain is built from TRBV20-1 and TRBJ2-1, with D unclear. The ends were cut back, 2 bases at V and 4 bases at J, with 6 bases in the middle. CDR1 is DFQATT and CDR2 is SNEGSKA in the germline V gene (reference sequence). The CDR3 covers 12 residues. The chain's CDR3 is CSARPSYNEQFF. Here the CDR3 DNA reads TGCAGTGCTAGACCTAGTTACAATGAGCAGTTCTTC.

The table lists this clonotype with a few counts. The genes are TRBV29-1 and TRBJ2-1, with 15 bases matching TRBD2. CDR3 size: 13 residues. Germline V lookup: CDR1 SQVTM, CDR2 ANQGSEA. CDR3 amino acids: CSVGLAGGGEQFF. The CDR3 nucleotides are TGCAGTGTAGGACTAGCGGGAGGGGGTGAGCAGTTCTTC.

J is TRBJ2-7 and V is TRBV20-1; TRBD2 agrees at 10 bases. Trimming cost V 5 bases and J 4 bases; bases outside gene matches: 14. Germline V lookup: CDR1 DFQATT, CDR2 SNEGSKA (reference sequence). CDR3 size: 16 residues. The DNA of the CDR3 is TGCAGTGCTGTCCTAGCGGGAGAACAAGTGGTTTACGAGCAGTACTTC. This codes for CSAVLAGEQVVYEQYF.

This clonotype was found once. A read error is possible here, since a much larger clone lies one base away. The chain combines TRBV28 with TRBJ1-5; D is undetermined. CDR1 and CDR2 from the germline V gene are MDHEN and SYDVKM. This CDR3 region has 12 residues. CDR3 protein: CVSSPKGQPQHF. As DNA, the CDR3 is TGTGTCAGCTCCCCTAAGGGTCAGCCCCAGCATTTT.

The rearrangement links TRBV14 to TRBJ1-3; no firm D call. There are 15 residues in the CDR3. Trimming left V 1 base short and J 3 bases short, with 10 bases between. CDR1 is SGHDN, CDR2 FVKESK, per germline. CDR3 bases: TGTGCCAGCAGCCAAGTTGACACTTATGGAAACACCATATATTTT. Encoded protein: CASSQVDTYGNTIYF.

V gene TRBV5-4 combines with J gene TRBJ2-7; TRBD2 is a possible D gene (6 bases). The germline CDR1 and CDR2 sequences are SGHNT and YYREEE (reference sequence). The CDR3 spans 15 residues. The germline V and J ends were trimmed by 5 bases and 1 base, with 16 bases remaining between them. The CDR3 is CASSSSREPSYEQYF. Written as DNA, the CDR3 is TGTGCCAGCAGTTCCTCACGGGAGCCTTCCTACGAGCAGTACTTC.

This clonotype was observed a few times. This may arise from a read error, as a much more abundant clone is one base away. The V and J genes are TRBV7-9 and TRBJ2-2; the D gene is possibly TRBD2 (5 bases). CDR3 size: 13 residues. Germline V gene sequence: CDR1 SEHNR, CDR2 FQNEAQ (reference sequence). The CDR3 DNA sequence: TGTGCCAGCAGCTTAGACGCCACCGGGGAGCCGTTTTTT. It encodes CASSLDATGEPFF.

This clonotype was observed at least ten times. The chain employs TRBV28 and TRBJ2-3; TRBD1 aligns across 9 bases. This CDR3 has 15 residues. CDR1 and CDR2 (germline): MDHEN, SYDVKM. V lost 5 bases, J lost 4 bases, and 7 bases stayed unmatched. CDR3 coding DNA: TGTGCCAGCAGTACCACGGGACAGGGACCAGATACGCAGTATTTT. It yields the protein CASSTTGQGPDTQYF. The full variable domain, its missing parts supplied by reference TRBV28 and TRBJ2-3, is DVKVTQSSRYLVKRTGEKVFLECVQDMDHENMFWYRQDPGLGLRLIYFSYDVKMKEKGDIPEGYSVSREKKERFSLILESASTNQTSMYLCASSTTGQGPDTQYFGPGTRLTVL.

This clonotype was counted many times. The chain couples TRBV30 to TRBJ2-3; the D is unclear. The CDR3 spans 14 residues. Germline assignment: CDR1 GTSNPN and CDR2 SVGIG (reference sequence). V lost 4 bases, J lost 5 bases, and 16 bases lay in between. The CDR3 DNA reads TGTGCCTGGACCCAACACCTCTCGCGAGATACGCAGTATTTT. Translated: CAWTQHLSRDTQYF.